This entry describes one T cell receptor beta chain. This sample stems from a study of T cell repertoires in cytomegalovirus infection. A single record per CDR3 protein comes from TCRdb applying MiXCR to the reads. The sample has roughly 300,000 distinct CDR3 sequences; roughly 24% are singletons. The CDR3 totals 14 residues. With V trimmed by 0 bases and J by 9 bases, 4 bases remained unmatched. Germline CDR1 is SGHNT and CDR2 is YYREEE (reference sequence). V usage is TRBV5-4 and J usage is TRBJ2-1; 9 nucleotides match TRBD2. This TCR came from a human donor in good health (CMV status not recorded). Some clones in this sample may be carry-over from other donors' samples. Sequencing was carried out using PBMCs. In DNA, the CDR3 is TGTGCCAGCAGCTTGGAAGGCGGGAGGGGTGAGCAGTTCTTC. This gives the protein CASSLEGGRGEQFF.